The entry below gives a single TCR beta chain sequence along with its context. Its antigen is still unknown. V was clipped by 0 bases and J by 7 bases, with 11 bases between them. This CDR3 has 14 amino acids. Germline V gives CDR1 SGHRS, CDR2 YFSETQ. This specimen comes from a study of PD-L1 blockade in urothelial cancer. Study-wide context: Twenty-five of 29 patients were males with bladder-origin urothelial cancer. Blood samples had a median of 141,255 T cells. Study conclusions and caveats: Pretreatment TCR clonality in blood under the median foretold superior survival.

Documented time point: peripheral blood 6 weeks after treatment start. Assay used: immunoSEQ multiplex PCR; TCRdb lists only in-frame clones, some missing. This sample has around 41,000 clones; roughly four fifths occur once, and the top ten carry about 15%. The specimen comprised PBMCs, sampled around atezolizumab (anti-PD-L1) treatment. The V call is TRBV5-1, the J call TRBJ2-1, with no clear D. The sequence was obtained from a man aged 55-75 years with urothelial cancer. In DNA, the CDR3 is TGCGCCAGCAGCTTGGCTCCGCAGGTGAATGAGCAGTTCTTC. This translates into CASSLAPQVNEQFF.